Below, 20 T cell receptor beta chains from the same sample are listed, as sequenced in a study of T cells after posttransplantation cyclophosphamide. Cells defined as naive were viable CD3+CD4+ or CD3+CD8+ and CCR7+CD45RA+CD45RO-CD95-CD27+CD28+. This table comes from immunoSEQ multiplex PCR, and its TCRdb copy is limited to in-frame clones, with some not included. The sample consists of 20,000 to 25,000 clones, less than 98% of them appearing once. The specimen was naive CD4+ T cells sorted from PBMCs. These receptors all stem from a man aged 45-65 years in good health, CMV-negative, and a related stem cell transplant donor.

This clone was counted a few times. Other DNA sequences in the same sample also yield this CDR3. The chain joins TRBV4-3 to TRBJ1-6; TRBD1 aligns across 7 bases. This CDR3 comprises 15 residues. Germline CDR1 is LGHNA and CDR2 is YSLEER. V was pared by 4 bases and J by 6 bases, with 6 bases of the junction left unmatched. The CDR3 loop is CASSRRRDSNSPLHF. In DNA form, the CDR3 reads TGCGCCAGCAGCCGCAGAAGGGACAGTAATTCACCCCTCCACTTT.

The chain joins TRBV18 to TRBJ1-2; 9 bases agree with TRBD1. Germline V gene lookup returns CDR1 KGHSH and CDR2 LQKENI. The CDR3 has 16 amino acids. J gave up 5 bases and V 3 bases, and 10 bases lay outside the gene matches. The chain's CDR3 is CASSPIRTGANYGYTF. The CDR3 nucleotides read TGTGCCAGCTCACCTATACGGACAGGGGCCAATTATGGCTACACCTTC.

The chain carries TRBV5-1 and TRBJ1-1; 9 bases map to TRBD1. The CDR3 length is 15 residues. The V segment lost 0 bases and the J segment 7 bases; nucleotides outside the gene matches: 7. Germline V gene data show CDR1 as SGHRS and CDR2 as YFSETQ. DNA of the CDR3: TGCGCCAGCAGCTTGGCCGACAGGGGGGATGTTGAAGCTTTCTTT. This translates into CASSLADRGDVEAFF.

Written as DNA, the CDR3 is TGCGCCAGCAGCCCGGACAGGGGGGGGTACTATGGCTACACCTTC. It codes for CASSPDRGGYYGYTF. The chain employs TRBV4-1 and TRBJ1-2; TRBD1 matches at 10 bases. There are 15 residues in the CDR3. Per germline, CDR1 MGHRA and CDR2 YSYEKL. The J segment lost 3 bases and the V segment lost 4 bases, leaving 5 bases of the junction unmatched.

The rearrangement uses TRBV27 and TRBJ1-5, with 12 nucleotides matching TRBD1. V gave up 5 bases and J gave up 1 base; unmatched junction bases: 9. Germline CDR1 reads MNHEY; CDR2 reads SMNVEV (reference sequence). There are 18 residues in the CDR3. CDR3 DNA: TGTGCCAGCAGTCGCCGGGACAGGGGGCTCCGGAGCAATCAGCCCCAGCATTTT. Amino acids: CASSRRDRGLRSNQPQHF.

The V call is TRBV27, the J call TRBJ1-3, with 9 bases aligning to TRBD1. Germline V gene lookup returns CDR1 MNHEY and CDR2 SMNVEV (reference sequence). With 2 bases clipped from V and 3 bases from J, the junction kept 11 bases outside the gene matches. The CDR3 contains 18 residues. This CDR3 reads CASSLSLPGQGVGNTIYF. The CDR3 region has the DNA TGTGCCAGCAGTTTAAGTCTCCCGGGACAGGGTGTTGGAAACACCATATATTTT.

This chain connects TRBV18 to TRBJ2-7; a weak D match, TRBD1 (6 bases). Germline CDR1 KGHSH, CDR2 LQKENI. This CDR3 has 18 amino acids. The V end lost 3 bases, the J end lost 2 bases, and 23 bases lay between the germline ends. In DNA, the CDR3 is TGTGCCAGCTCACCGGTTTTACATGTTCGACAGGACCCCTACGAGCAGTACTTC. Residues: CASSPVLHVRQDPYEQYF. The full variable domain, with the rest looked up from reference TRBV18 and TRBJ2-7, is NAGVMQNPRHLVRRRGQEARLRCSPMKGHSHVYWYRQLPEEGLKFMVYLQKENIIDESGMPKERFSAEFPKEGPSILRIQQVVRGDSAAYFCASSPVLHVRQDPYEQYFGPGTRLTVT.

The chain couples TRBV5-1 to TRBJ1-2; 11 nucleotides match TRBD1. The CDR3 has 14 residues. V shed 2 bases and J 7 bases; nucleotides not matched to a gene: 4. Germline CDR1 and CDR2: SGHRS and YFSETQ. CDR3 loop: CASSFGTGGGGYTF. The CDR3 bases are TGCGCCAGCAGCTTTGGGACAGGGGGTGGTGGCTACACCTTC.

The V and J genes are TRBV7-9 and TRBJ1-2, with 7 bases identical to TRBD1. This CDR3 spans 16 amino acids. Germline lookup yields CDR1 SEHNR and CDR2 FQNEAQ (reference sequence). J was trimmed by 6 bases and V by 8 bases; bases with no gene match: 18. CDR3 sequence reads: CASDHSAGGGWHGYTF. CDR3 coding DNA: TGTGCCAGCGACCACTCGGCAGGGGGTGGATGGCATGGCTACACCTTC.

The chain is built from TRBV2 and TRBJ1-1, with TRBD1 identical over 9 bases. Trimming cost V 2 bases and J 11 bases; bases outside gene matches: 9. The length of the CDR3 is 14 residues. Germline CDR1 is SNHLY and CDR2 is FYNNEI. CDR3 in DNA: TGTGCCAGCAGTGAATCGGGACAGGGACGCGATGCTTTCTTT. It translates to CASSESGQGRDAFF. Using reference TRBV2 and TRBJ1-1 for the parts outside the CDR3, the full variable domain is EPEVTQTPSHQVTQMGQEVILRCVPISNHLYFYWYRQILGQKVEFLVSFYNNEISEKSEIFDDQFSVERPDGSNFTLKIRSTKLEDSAMYFCASSESGQGRDAFFGQGTRLTVV.

The V call is TRBV19, the J call TRBJ2-1; unclear D gene. Germline V CDR1 and CDR2: LNHDA, SQIVND (reference sequence). V shed 1 base and J shed 7 bases, with 5 bases lying between them. The CDR3 sequence is 12 residues long. The CDR3 coding sequence is TGTGCCAGTAGTATAGGTGCGAATGAGCAGTTCTTC. Residues: CASSIGANEQFF.

This chain joins TRBV6-5 and TRBJ2-4; maybe TRBD1 (5 bases). CDR1 and CDR2 (germline): MNHEY, SVGAGI. The CDR3 sequence is 16 residues long. The V and J ends lost 0 bases and 3 bases respectively, with 12 bases between them. The CDR3 protein is CASSYSRTSNKNIQYF. CDR3 DNA: TGTGCCAGCAGTTACTCGAGGACAAGCAACAAAAACATTCAGTACTTC.

This clone was observed once. This chain uses TRBV15 with TRBJ2-7; maybe TRBD1 (5 bases). Trimming took 1 base from V and 0 from J, leaving 10 bases between them. Per the germline V gene, CDR1 is LNHNV and CDR2 is YYDKDF (reference sequence). CDR3 size: 15 residues. CDR3 in DNA: TGTGCCACCAGCAGAGCAGGGTTAAGCTCCTACGAGCAGTACTTC. It translates to CATSRAGLSSYEQYF.

The rearrangement joins TRBV2 to TRBJ2-2; 7 positions agree with TRBD1. CDR3 size: 14 residues. The V segment lost 7 bases and the J segment 6 bases; nucleotides outside the gene matches: 8. Germline assignment: CDR1 SNHLY and CDR2 FYNNEI. CDR3 amino acids: CASTKTGSPGELFF. The CDR3, as DNA: TGTGCCAGCACCAAGACAGGGTCGCCCGGGGAGCTGTTTTTT. Filled out from reference TRBV2 and TRBJ2-2, the complete variable domain reads EPEVTQTPSHQVTQMGQEVILRCVPISNHLYFYWYRQILGQKVEFLVSFYNNEISEKSEIFDDQFSVERPDGSNFTLKIRSTKLEDSAMYFCASTKTGSPGELFFGEGSRLTVL.

The chain joins TRBV19 to TRBJ2-5, with 8 bases identical to TRBD1. The CDR3 sequence is 14 residues long. The V and J ends lost 3 bases and 2 bases, in that order; junction bases with no gene match: 2. CDR1 is LNHDA, CDR2 SQIVND, per germline (reference sequence). Here the CDR3 reads CASSIDRGQETQYF. The CDR3, as DNA: TGTGCCAGTAGTATCGACAGGGGTCAAGAGACCCAGTACTTC.

The chain employs TRBV18 and TRBJ1-2, with D perhaps matching TRBD1 (5 bases). Germline V gives CDR1 KGHSH, CDR2 LQKENI. Trimming pared 3 bases from V and 4 bases from J, leaving 15 bases between. The CDR3 spans 15 residues. CDR3 sequence reads: CASSPQGGETYGYTF. CDR3 nucleotides: TGTGCCAGCTCACCGCAGGGAGGGGAGACCTATGGCTACACCTTC.

The chain is built from TRBV10-1 and TRBJ2-1; 9 bases map to TRBD1. V was pared by 3 bases and J by 7 bases, with 7 bases of the junction left unmatched. The germline CDR1 and CDR2 sequences are WNHNN and SYGVQD (reference sequence). This CDR3 region has 15 residues. The CDR3 loop reads CASSDVGQGGNEQFF. The CDR3 DNA reads as TGCGCCAGCAGTGATGTGGGACAGGGAGGGAATGAGCAGTTCTTC.

This rearrangement joins TRBV29-1 to TRBJ2-7; tentatively, D is TRBD1 (6 bases). With 6 bases removed from V and 5 bases from J, the gap between germline ends came to 17 bases. The CDR3 is 13 residues long. The germline V gene encodes CDR1 SQVTM and CDR2 ANQGSEA. The CDR3 nucleotides are TGCAGCGTCGAGAAGGTACAGGGCCACGAGCAGTACTTC. Translated: CSVEKVQGHEQYF.

This clone was detected once. The chain has TRBV7-3 and TRBJ1-2; 8 nucleotides line up with TRBD1. The germline gives CDR1 SGHTA, CDR2 FQGTGA. V lost 3 bases to trimming and J lost 4 bases; unmatched junction nucleotides: 4. The length of the CDR3 is 14 residues. CDR3 in amino acids: CASSLDRAGYGYTF. DNA of the CDR3: TGTGCCAGCAGCTTGGACAGGGCGGGCTATGGCTACACCTTC.

CDR3 in amino acids: CASSLFFRTGEPYEQYF. Written as DNA, the CDR3 is TGTGCCAGCAGCTTGTTTTTCCGGACCGGGGAGCCCTACGAGCAGTACTTC. The chain is built from TRBV5-8 and TRBJ2-5, with a weak D call TRBD2 (5 bases). The assigned J gene may be wrong: the sequence end matches TRBJ2-7 better. Germline loops: CDR1 SGHTS, CDR2 YDEGEE. The CDR3 spans 17 residues.